One sample yielded the 30 T cell receptor beta chains listed below, sequenced in a study of T cell repertoires in cytomegalovirus infection. TCRdb re-analysed the reads in MiXCR, keeping a single row per CDR3 protein. The sample has approximately 310,000 distinct CDR3 sequences, 20% to 25% seen once. These receptors lack a known antigen. The specimen was cultured PBMCs, collected from culture after CMV antigen stimulation. These receptors were taken from a human donor in good health (CMV status not recorded). Some clones in this sample may be carry-over from other donors' samples.

The CDR3 nucleotides read TGTGCCAGCAGTGAAGCGCCCGCACGGAGGCAGTATTTT. Translated: CASSEAPARRQYF. V and J are TRBV6-1 and TRBJ2-3; the D is unclear. Germline CDR1 and CDR2: MNHNS and SASEGT. Trimming took off 0 bases at V and 11 bases at J, with 12 bases between the two ends. The CDR3 spans 13 residues.

This clonotype was seen ten or more times. The V and J genes are TRBV12-3 or TRBV12-4 and TRBJ1-3; 8 positions agree with TRBD1. The V and J ends lost 6 bases and 6 bases, in that order; junction bases with no gene match: 13. CDR3 length equals 16 residues. The CDR3 nucleotides are TGTGCCAGCAGCTTCCGCGTAGGGCAGGGGGCAAACACCATATATTTT. Its protein is CASSFRVGQGANTIYF.

At least ten counts were recorded for this clonotype. V and J are TRBV7-2 and TRBJ2-3, with 11 nucleotides matching TRBD2. V lost 5 bases to trimming and J lost 0 bases; unmatched junction nucleotides: 7. CDR1 SGHTA and CDR2 FQGNSA come from the germline V gene. The CDR3 is 17 residues long. Here the CDR3 DNA reads TGTGCCAGCAGCCTTAGCGGGAGGGGAACTAGCACAGATACGCAGTATTTT. Encoded protein: CASSLSGRGTSTDTQYF.

This clonotype was counted many times. The V call is TRBV7-2, the J call TRBJ1-5, with 7 bases lining up with TRBD1. Losses at the gene ends were 5 bases for V and 1 base for J; bases not matched to a gene: 5. Germline V gene lookup returns CDR1 SGHTA and CDR2 FQGNSA. The CDR3 is 15 amino acids. The DNA for the CDR3 is TGTGCCAGCAGCCTCAGGGGGAGAAGCAATCAGCCCCAGCATTTT. It yields the protein CASSLRGRSNQPQHF.

This clonotype was picked up a small number of times. This rearrangement joins TRBV19 to TRBJ1-2; 7 nucleotides line up with TRBD1. Looked up from germline, CDR1 is LNHDA and CDR2 is SQIVND (reference sequence). The CDR3 is made up of 13 amino acids. Trimming removed 3 bases from V and 3 bases from J; junction bases left unmatched: 1. This CDR3 reads CASSIQGDYGYTF. CDR3 bases: TGTGCCAGTAGTATTCAGGGGGACTATGGCTACACCTTC.

The chain joins TRBV20-1 to TRBJ1-1, with a possible D match to TRBD1 (5 bases). The germline V gene encodes CDR1 DFQATT and CDR2 SNEGSKA (reference sequence). CDR3 length: 13 residues. Trimming removed 4 bases from V and 0 bases from J, with 9 bases in between. This CDR3 reads CSAMGPLNTEAFF. The CDR3 coding sequence is TGCAGTGCTATGGGACCGTTGAACACTGAAGCTTTCTTT.

This clonotype was observed a handful of times. The gene calls are TRBV6-5 and TRBJ2-5, with D perhaps TRBD1 or TRBD2 (5 bases each). CDR3 length equals 15 residues. V was shortened by 3 bases and J by 4 bases, with 15 bases between the two germline ends. CDR1 is MNHEY, CDR2 SVGAGI, per germline. As DNA, the CDR3 is TGTGCCAGCAGTTATGGGGTGTTTGGGACAGAGACCCAGTACTTC. It yields the protein CASSYGVFGTETQYF.

The gene calls are TRBV5-4 and TRBJ2-7; 8 bases line up with TRBD2. The V gene's germline CDR1 is SGHNT and CDR2 YYREEE (reference sequence). The CDR3 totals 17 residues. The V gene end was trimmed by 1 base and the J gene end by 0 bases; junction bases not matched to a gene: 9. The CDR3 DNA is TGTGCCAGCAGCTTGACCGGGGGGGGCGAAAGCTCCTACGAGCAGTACTTC. Translated: CASSLTGGGESSYEQYF.

This clonotype was counted only a few times. This chain connects TRBV4-3 to TRBJ1-1; D gene ambiguous. Trimming left V 4 bases short and J 3 bases short, with 9 bases between. Germline V lookup: CDR1 LGHNA, CDR2 YSLEER. CDR3 length: 13 amino acids. CDR3 sequence: CASSLYGYTEAFF. The DNA of the CDR3 is TGCGCCAGCAGCCTATACGGGTACACTGAAGCTTTCTTT.

V usage is TRBV5-1 and J usage is TRBJ1-3; TRBD1 is a possible D gene (6 bases). CDR3 length: 15 amino acids. V was cut by 0 bases and J by 4 bases, with 11 bases left in between. Germline CDR1 SGHRS, CDR2 YFSETQ. Written as DNA, the CDR3 is TGCGCCAGCAGCTTGGTTGTTGGGGGCGGAAACACCATATATTTT. Its translation is CASSLVVGGGNTIYF.

In its sample, this clonotype was seen many times. The chain joins TRBV7-2 to TRBJ1-2; perhaps TRBD1 as D (6 bases). The germline V gene has CDR1 SGHTA and CDR2 FQGNSA. Trimming removed 4 bases from V and 4 bases from J, with 13 bases in between. This CDR3 region has 14 residues. CDR3 coding DNA: TGTGCCAGCAGCTCGACCACAGGGACCTATGGCTACACCTTC. Protein: CASSSTTGTYGYTF.

This clonotype was counted many times. The rearrangement uses TRBV7-2 and TRBJ2-2; D not certain. CDR1 and CDR2 (germline): SGHTA, FQGNSA. Trimming shortened V by 3 bases and J by 3 bases, and 5 bases separated the two germline ends. The CDR3 is 13 amino acids. This CDR3 is CASSLGYTGELFF. The CDR3 bases are TGTGCCAGCAGCTTGGGTTACACCGGGGAGCTGTTTTTT. Using reference TRBV7-2 and TRBJ2-2 for the parts outside the CDR3, the full variable domain is GAGVSQSPSNKVTEKGKDVELRCDPISGHTALYWYRQSLGQGLEFLIYFQGNSAPDKSGLPSDRFSAERTGGSVSTLTIQRTQQEDSAVYLCASSLGYTGELFFGEGSRLTVL.

V usage is TRBV5-4 and J usage is TRBJ1-1; 7 bases align to TRBD1. The germline CDR1 and CDR2 sequences are SGHNT and YYREEE (reference sequence). The CDR3 has 11 amino acids. The junction had 3 bases not matched to a gene; V was cut back by 2 bases and J by 11 bases. CDR3 residues: CASSLTGVAFF. In nucleotides, the CDR3 is TGTGCCAGCAGCTTAACAGGGGTCGCTTTCTTT.

The chain recombines TRBV30 with TRBJ1-2, with a possible D match to TRBD1 (5 bases). The V end lost 2 bases, the J end lost 11 bases, and 15 bases lay between the germline ends. This CDR3 has 12 residues. Germline CDR1 GTSNPN, CDR2 SVGIG (reference sequence). CDR3 sequence: CAWSPETAKYTF. Here the CDR3 DNA reads TGTGCCTGGAGTCCTGAGACAGCTAAGTACACCTTC.

DNA for the CDR3: TGTGCCAGCTCATTCCCCAGCAACACTGGCTCCTACGAGCAGTACTTC. Translated, it gives CASSFPSNTGSYEQYF. The rearrangement joins TRBV18 to TRBJ2-7; no definite D call. The CDR3 is made up of 16 amino acids. Germline CDR1 reads KGHSH; CDR2 reads LQKENI. Trimming shortened V by 5 bases and J by 0 bases, and 17 bases separated the two germline ends.

The chain links TRBV2 to TRBJ2-1; 8 bases map to TRBD2. V lost 6 bases, J lost 4 bases, and 5 bases stayed unmatched. CDR1 SNHLY and CDR2 FYNNEI come from the germline V gene. The CDR3 is made up of 14 amino acids. CDR3 nucleotide sequence: TGTGCCAGCAGGATGGGACTAGATTACAATGAGCAGTTCTTC. Amino acid sequence: CASRMGLDYNEQFF.

A few counts support this clonotype. The CDR3 DNA sequence: TGTGCCAGCAGCTTGCGAGCCTACGAGCAGTACGTC. Protein: CASSLRAYEQYV. The chain couples TRBV5-6 to TRBJ2-7; no reliable D call. CDR1 SGHDT and CDR2 YYEEEE come from the germline V gene. The CDR3 spans 12 residues. Trimming pared 1 base from V and 2 bases from J, leaving 4 bases between.

This chain links TRBV12-3 or TRBV12-4 with TRBJ2-2; 9 bases are shared with TRBD1. V was clipped by 6 bases and J by 7 bases; unmatched bases: 9. The CDR3 has 15 residues. The CDR3 bases are TGTGCCAGCAGGTCCGGGACAGGGACCAGCGGGGAGCTGTTTTTT. It specifies CASRSGTGTSGELFF.

This clonotype has only a few counts. The chain carries TRBV10-3 and TRBJ2-1; 7 nucleotides match TRBD2. This CDR3 has 15 residues. V lost 9 bases, J lost 6 bases, and 14 bases stayed unmatched. Germline V gene data show CDR1 as ENHRY and CDR2 as SYGVKD. The chain's CDR3 is CAMRGAASGVNEQFF. Here the CDR3 DNA reads TGTGCCATGCGGGGTGCGGCTAGCGGAGTCAATGAGCAGTTCTTC.

This clonotype has just a few counts. The chain has TRBV12-3 or TRBV12-4 and TRBJ1-2, with D possibly TRBD1 on 5 matching bases. This CDR3 contains 11 residues. Trimming cost V 7 bases and J 8 bases, with 11 bases left between them. The CDR3 sequence: CASTGRGGYTF. The CDR3 nucleotides read TGTGCCAGCACAGGGCGGGGAGGCTACACCTTC.

Only a few counts were recorded for this clonotype. The junction shows a germline mismatch at one end, possibly a read error. The rearrangement joins TRBV6-1 to TRBJ1-2; D not certain. There are 14 residues in the CDR3. Germline V CDR1 and CDR2: MNHNS, SASEGT. CDR3: CASSEVPPNYGYTF. The CDR3 DNA reads as TGTGCCAGCAGTGAAGTTCCGCCTAATTATGGCTACACCTTC.

This clonotype was observed at least ten times. The J gene is TRBJ1-3, the V gene TRBV19; no definite D call. This CDR3 has 15 amino acids. Trimming removed 9 bases from V and 1 base from J, with 16 bases in between. CDR1 and CDR2 (germline): LNHDA, SQIVND (reference sequence). This chain's CDR3 is CASKQNGGSGNTIYF. The DNA of the CDR3 is TGTGCCAGCAAACAAAACGGAGGTTCTGGAAACACCATATATTTT.

The V gene is TRBV6-2 or TRBV6-3, the J gene TRBJ2-1, with a tentative D call TRBD2 (6 bases). The CDR3 contains 16 residues. Germline V lookup: CDR1 MNHEY, CDR2 SVGEGT. The germline V and J ends were trimmed by 0 bases and 6 bases, with 15 bases remaining between them. Here the CDR3 reads CASSYSRLVDGNEQFF. The CDR3 DNA is TGTGCCAGCAGTTACTCTCGACTAGTAGACGGCAATGAGCAGTTCTTC.

The rearrangement uses TRBV4-3 and TRBJ2-7; 8 positions match TRBD2. This CDR3 has 17 residues. Looked up from germline, CDR1 is LGHNA and CDR2 is YSLEER. V gave up 1 base and J gave up 2 bases; unmatched junction bases: 10. CDR3 amino acids: CASSQVHRTSLTYEQYV. CDR3 nucleotides: TGCGCCAGCAGCCAAGTACACAGGACTAGCTTAACCTACGAGCAGTACGTC.

This clonotype was seen a few times. The chain combines TRBV12-5 with TRBJ1-5; unclear D gene. Germline V lookup: CDR1 LGHNT, CDR2 FRNRAP. The CDR3 consists of 11 residues. V lost 5 bases and J 6 bases, leaving 5 bases between the germline ends. As DNA, the CDR3 is TGTGCTAGTGGTCCAGTTCAGCCCCAGCATTTT. The encoded protein is CASGPVQPQHF.

This clonotype was seen a few times. The chain links TRBV7-9 to TRBJ2-1; TRBD2 agrees at 16 bases. The CDR3 totals 16 residues. CDR1 and CDR2 (germline): SEHNR, FQNEAQ (reference sequence). The ends lost 5 bases at V and 11 bases at J; junction bases unmatched: 9. The CDR3 coding sequence is TGTGCCAGCAGCCCGGGACTAGCGGGAGGGACAATGAAGCAGTTCTTC. It translates to CASSPGLAGGTMKQFF.

This chain joins TRBV14 and TRBJ1-1; TRBD1 agrees at 11 bases. The germline gives CDR1 SGHDN, CDR2 FVKESK. With 3 bases clipped from V and 3 bases from J, the junction kept 6 bases outside the gene matches. The CDR3 is made up of 16 amino acids. The CDR3 nucleotides read TGTGCCAGCAGCCAGAGATGGGGACAGGGGGACACTGAAGCTTTCTTT. Translating gives CASSQRWGQGDTEAFF.

This clonotype was counted many times. The chain uses TRBV7-2 and TRBJ1-4, with D perhaps TRBD1 (5 bases). Germline V gives CDR1 SGHTA, CDR2 FQGNSA. Between the trimmed V and J ends, which lost 3 bases and 5 bases, there was a span of 19 bases. This CDR3 spans 17 amino acids. Written as DNA, the CDR3 is TGTGCCAGCAGCTTGGGACGCAGGCTATTAGCAAATGAAAAACTGTTTTTT. Amino acid sequence: CASSLGRRLLANEKLFF.

This clonotype was picked up many times. The chain uses TRBV12-3 or TRBV12-4 and TRBJ1-5; D ambiguous. The CDR3 sequence is 18 residues long. Trimming shortened V by 3 bases and J by 0 bases, and 18 bases separated the two germline ends. CDR3 protein: CASSFLNLGHYSNQPQHF. The CDR3 DNA reads TGTGCCAGCAGTTTCCTTAATTTAGGCCATTATAGCAATCAGCCCCAGCATTTT.

J is TRBJ2-7 and V is TRBV27; weak D call: TRBD2 (7 bases). This CDR3 contains 14 residues. Germline assignment: CDR1 MNHEY and CDR2 SMNVEV (reference sequence). V lost 6 bases and J lost 0, with 12 bases in between. The CDR3 region has the DNA TGTGCCAGCAGACGGGGGGCGAGCTCCTACGAGCAGTACGTC. Residues: CASRRGASSYEQYV.